This TCR beta chain was sequenced in a study of blood T cells in healthy people across ages. The use of a sample-barcoded 5' primer and a J-beta primer mix characterized a second PCR of roughly 7 to 11 cycles. Paired-end reads containing CDR3 totaled no fewer than 3 million for each sample. TCRdb reanalysed the 5' RACE reads using MiXCR and keeps one entry per CDR3 protein. The sample shows about 1 million distinct CDR3 sequences, under 30% of them seen only once. Every sample gave at least 5 micrograms of total RNA when it was extracted. General observations from the study: Both naive CD4+ cell counts and diversity were greater in long-lived donors than in aged donors. Diversity estimated from one million T cells was considered an underestimate.

This clonotype has only a few counts. Its antigen is unidentified. This CDR3 contains 14 residues. Germline CDR1 reads MDHEN; CDR2 reads SYDVKM. The germline V and J ends were trimmed by 6 bases and 11 bases, with 17 bases remaining between them. These sequences were also reported in another study, on T cells of mothers and their children.

The sequence derives from a girl aged 2-10 years in good health. The genes are TRBV28 and TRBJ1-6, with D perhaps matching TRBD1 (6 bases). Sequencing was carried out using blood. The CDR3 loop is CASRTTGFSTPLHF. CDR3 DNA sequence: TGTGCCAGCAGGACTACAGGGTTCTCTACACCCCTCCACTTT.